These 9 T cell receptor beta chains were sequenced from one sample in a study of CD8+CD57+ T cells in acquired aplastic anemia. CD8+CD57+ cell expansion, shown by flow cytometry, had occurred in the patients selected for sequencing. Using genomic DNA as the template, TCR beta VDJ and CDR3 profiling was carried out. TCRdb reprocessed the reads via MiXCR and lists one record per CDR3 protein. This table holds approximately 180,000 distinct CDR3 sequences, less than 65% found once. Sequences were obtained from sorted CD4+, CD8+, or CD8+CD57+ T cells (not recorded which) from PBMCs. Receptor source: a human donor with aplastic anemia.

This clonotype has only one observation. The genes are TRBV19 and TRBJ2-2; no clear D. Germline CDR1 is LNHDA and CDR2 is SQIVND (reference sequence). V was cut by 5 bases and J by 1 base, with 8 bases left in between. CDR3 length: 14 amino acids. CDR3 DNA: TGTGCCAGTAGTGAAATAGGGAACACCGGGGAGCTGTTTTTT. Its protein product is CASSEIGNTGELFF.

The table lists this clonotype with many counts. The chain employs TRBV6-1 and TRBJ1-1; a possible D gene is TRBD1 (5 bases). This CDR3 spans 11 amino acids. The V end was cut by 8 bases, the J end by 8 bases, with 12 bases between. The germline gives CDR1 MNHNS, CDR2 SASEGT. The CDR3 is CASGGSLEAFF. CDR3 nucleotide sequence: TGTGCCAGCGGGGGGAGTTTAGAAGCTTTCTTT.

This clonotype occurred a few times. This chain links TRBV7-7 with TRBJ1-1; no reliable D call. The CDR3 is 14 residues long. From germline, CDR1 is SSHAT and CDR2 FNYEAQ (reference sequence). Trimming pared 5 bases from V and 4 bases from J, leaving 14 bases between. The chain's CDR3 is CASSPEAVGTEAFF. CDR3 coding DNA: TGTGCCAGCAGCCCCGAGGCAGTGGGCACTGAAGCTTTCTTT.

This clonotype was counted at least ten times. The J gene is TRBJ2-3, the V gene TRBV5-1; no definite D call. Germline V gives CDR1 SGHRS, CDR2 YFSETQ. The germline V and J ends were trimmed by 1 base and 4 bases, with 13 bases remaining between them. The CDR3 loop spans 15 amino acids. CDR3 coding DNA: TGCGCCAGCAGCTTGTTATACGCTGTGGCAGATACGCAGTATTTT. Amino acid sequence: CASSLLYAVADTQYF.

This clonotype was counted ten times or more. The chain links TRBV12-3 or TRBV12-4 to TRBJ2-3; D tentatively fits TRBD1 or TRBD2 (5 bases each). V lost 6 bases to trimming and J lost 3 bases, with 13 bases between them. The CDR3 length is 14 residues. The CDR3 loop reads CASSSGHQTDTQYF. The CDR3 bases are TGTGCCAGCAGCAGCGGACACCAGACAGATACGCAGTATTTT.

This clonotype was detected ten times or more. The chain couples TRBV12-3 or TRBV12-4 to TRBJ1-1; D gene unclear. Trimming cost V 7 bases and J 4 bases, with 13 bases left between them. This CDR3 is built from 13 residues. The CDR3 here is CASTAAGGTEAFF. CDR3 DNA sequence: TGTGCCAGCACCGCGGCGGGTGGCACTGAAGCTTTCTTT.

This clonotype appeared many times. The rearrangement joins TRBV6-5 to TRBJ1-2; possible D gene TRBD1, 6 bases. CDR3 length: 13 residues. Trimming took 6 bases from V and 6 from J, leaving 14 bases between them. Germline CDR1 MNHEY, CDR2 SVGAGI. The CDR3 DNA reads TGTGCCAGCAGCTTGGGGGCAGACAATGGCTACACCTTC. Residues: CASSLGADNGYTF.

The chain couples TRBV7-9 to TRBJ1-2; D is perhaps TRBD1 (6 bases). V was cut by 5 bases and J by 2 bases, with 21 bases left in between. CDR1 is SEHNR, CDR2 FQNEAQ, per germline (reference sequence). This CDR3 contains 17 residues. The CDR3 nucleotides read TGTGCCAGCAGCCCGTCCCCTGATCGGACAGTGAACTATGGCTACACCTTC. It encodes CASSPSPDRTVNYGYTF.

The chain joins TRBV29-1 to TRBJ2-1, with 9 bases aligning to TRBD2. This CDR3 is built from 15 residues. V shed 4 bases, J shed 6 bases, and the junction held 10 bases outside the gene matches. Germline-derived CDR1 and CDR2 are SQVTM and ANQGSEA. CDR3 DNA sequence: TGCAGCGTTGTATTAGCGGGAGTTTTTATCAATGAGCAGTTCTTC. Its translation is CSVVLAGVFINEQFF.